This T cell receptor (beta chain) is from a study of T cell repertoires in cytomegalovirus infection. This clonotype was detected only a few times. Its antigen is still unknown. The study's findings and limits: Cumulative frequency of public TCR beta families picked out carriers of CMV plus the relevant HLA. CMV-specific TCR beta clonotypes restricted by HLA-C were the ones dominating the ex vivo response.

TCRdb used MiXCR to reprocess the reads, holding one entry per CDR3 protein. The sample holds about 78,000 distinct CDR3 sequences; around 40% are singletons and the top ten take 93%. J gave up 5 bases and V 1 base, and 4 bases lay outside the gene matches. CDR1 SGHVS and CDR2 FQNEAQ come from the germline V gene. The CDR3 has 16 residues. The sequence came from a human donor in good health (CMV status not recorded). Some clones in this sample may be carry-over from other donors' samples. Sequencing used CD8+ T cells from cultured PBMCs, obtained from culture after CMV antigen stimulation. The rearrangement uses TRBV7-8 and TRBJ2-2; 10 bases match TRBD1. The CDR3 DNA follows: TGTGCCAGCAGCTTAGGGGGACAGGGGTGGACCGGGGAGCTGTTTTTT. It is translated as CASSLGGQGWTGELFF.